The 14 T cell receptor beta chains listed next were all sequenced from one sample in a study of blood T cell repertoires in COVID-19. Some clones are missing from TCRdb's copy, which holds only in-frame ones; the method was immunoSEQ multiplex PCR. This table holds approximately 90,000 clones, 81% found once. Material for sequencing was peripheral blood. These receptors all stem from a man older than 75 with active or convalescent COVID-19.

The V and J genes are TRBV10-3 and TRBJ1-3; D not resolved. Germline assignment: CDR1 ENHRY and CDR2 SYGVKD. CDR3 length: 14 residues. V gave up 0 bases and J gave up 6 bases, with 9 bases separating them. CDR3 sequence (DNA): TGTGCCATCAGTGAGTCCGAAACTATAAACACCATATATTTT. Amino acid sequence: CAISESETINTIYF.

The chain couples TRBV12-5 to TRBJ1-5; D is possibly TRBD1 (6 bases). CDR1 and CDR2 from the germline V gene are LGHNT and FRNRAP. The V end lost 6 bases, the J end lost 0 bases, and 12 bases lay between the germline ends. The CDR3 is made up of 15 amino acids. CDR3 amino acids: CASGHTGNSNQPQHF. The CDR3 bases are TGTGCTAGTGGCCATACAGGGAATAGCAATCAGCCCCAGCATTTT.

The chain employs TRBV10-3 and TRBJ2-3; 11 positions match TRBD1. V was pared by 4 bases and J by 2 bases, with 5 bases of the junction left unmatched. From germline, CDR1 is ENHRY and CDR2 SYGVKD. The CDR3 has 16 amino acids. The CDR3 DNA follows: TGTGCCATCAGTGGGACAGGGGGCCCGGCCACAGATACGCAGTATTTT. Its translation: CAISGTGGPATDTQYF.

The rearrangement joins TRBV7-8 to TRBJ1-5; TRBD1 aligns across 11 bases. The germline gives CDR1 SGHVS, CDR2 FQNEAQ. The CDR3 length is 17 residues. Unmatched junction bases numbered 10, after V lost 5 bases and J lost 4 bases. CDR3 DNA: TGTGCCAGCAGCCCCTGGGGGACAGGGGGAGGAAATCAGCCCCAGCATTTT. Translating it yields CASSPWGTGGGNQPQHF.

J is TRBJ2-3 and V is TRBV11-2; 7 bases agree with TRBD2. CDR1 is SGHAT and CDR2 is FQNNGV in the germline V gene. Trimming at V came to 3 bases and at J to 3 bases, leaving 3 bases not matched to a gene. The CDR3 is 14 residues long. The CDR3 bases are TGTGCCAGCAGCTTTGGGAGGGGTACAGATACGCAGTATTTT. Protein sequence: CASSFGRGTDTQYF.

This CDR3 reads CASSEWAGGGGELFF. The CDR3 DNA reads as TGTGCCAGCAGTGAATGGGCAGGGGGCGGCGGGGAGCTGTTTTTT. The gene calls are TRBV2 and TRBJ2-2; 8 bases are shared with TRBD1. This CDR3 is 15 amino acids long. V dropped 2 bases and J dropped 7; count of bases not matched to a gene: 6. Germline values: CDR1 SNHLY, CDR2 FYNNEI.

V usage is TRBV5-1 and J usage is TRBJ2-1; 9 bases are shared with TRBD1. The V segment lost 4 bases and the J segment 3 bases; nucleotides outside the gene matches: 5. The germline CDR1 and CDR2 sequences are SGHRS and YFSETQ. The CDR3 spans 15 residues. The CDR3 loop reads CASSRGTGHYNEQFF. CDR3 sequence (DNA): TGCGCCAGCAGCCGAGGGACAGGGCACTACAATGAGCAGTTCTTC.

Written as DNA, the CDR3 is TGTGCCAGTAGTATAACGGGACTCAATGAGCAGTTCTTC. It yields the protein CASSITGLNEQFF. J is TRBJ2-1 and V is TRBV19, with D tentatively TRBD2 (6 bases). Per the germline V gene, CDR1 is LNHDA and CDR2 is SQIVND (reference sequence). Between the trimmed V and J ends, which lost 2 bases and 6 bases, there was a span of 8 bases. The CDR3 runs to 13 residues.

J is TRBJ2-5 and V is TRBV4-3; possible D gene TRBD1, 6 bases. This CDR3 has 15 amino acids. The V gene's germline CDR1 is LGHNA and CDR2 YSLEER. Trimming took off 1 base at V and 5 bases at J, with 14 bases between the two ends. The CDR3 DNA follows: TGCGCCAGCAGCCAAGGGTATGGGGGCGGGGAGACCCAGTACTTC. The encoded protein is CASSQGYGGGETQYF.

The chain carries TRBV27 and TRBJ1-2, with 7 bases identical to TRBD1. V was clipped by 3 bases and J by 2 bases; unmatched bases: 6. The V gene's germline CDR1 is MNHEY and CDR2 SMNVEV (reference sequence). This CDR3 region has 15 residues. CDR3 DNA sequence: TGTGCCAGCAGTTTCACGGACAGGCCAAACTATGGCTACACCTTC. It is translated as CASSFTDRPNYGYTF.

This chain joins TRBV7-9 and TRBJ2-2; the D is unclear. This CDR3 has 14 residues. Trimming removed 7 bases from V and 4 bases from J, with 13 bases in between. Germline V gives CDR1 SEHNR, CDR2 FQNEAQ (reference sequence). The CDR3 DNA sequence: TGTGCCAGCACCCCCCAAGTAGTCACCGGGGAGCTGTTTTTT. This translates into CASTPQVVTGELFF.

The rearrangement joins TRBV7-9 to TRBJ1-3; D may be TRBD1 (5 bases). The CDR3 consists of 13 residues. V gave up 0 bases and J gave up 8 bases, with 8 bases separating them. The germline gives CDR1 SEHNR, CDR2 FQNEAQ (reference sequence). CDR3 bases: TGTGCCAGCAGCTTAGCAGGGGAGGACACCATATATTTT. Its protein product is CASSLAGEDTIYF.

The rearrangement uses TRBV27 and TRBJ1-2, with 11 bases that match TRBD1. Germline assignment: CDR1 MNHEY and CDR2 SMNVEV (reference sequence). V lost 3 bases and J lost 4; bases outside the gene matches: 1. The CDR3 is 14 amino acids. CDR3 DNA sequence: TGTGCCAGCAGTTTGGGGACAGGGGGCTATGGCTACACCTTC. It encodes CASSLGTGGYGYTF.

This clone came up once. This chain links TRBV4-1 with TRBJ1-1; no clear D gene. This CDR3 spans 15 amino acids. V lost 4 bases and J lost 0, with 12 bases in between. Germline lookup yields CDR1 MGHRA and CDR2 YSYEKL. The CDR3 sequence is CASSPFGGMNTEAFF. The CDR3 DNA follows: TGCGCCAGCAGCCCCTTCGGCGGTATGAACACTGAAGCTTTCTTT.